Listed below are T cell receptor beta chains from one sample, sequenced in a study of CD8 T cells in Susac syndrome. MiXCR was run by TCRdb on the immunoSEQ multiplex PCR reads, yielding one entry per CDR3 protein. The sample shows about 190,000 distinct CDR3 sequences, nearly 97% of them seen only once. The sequenced sample consisted of CD4+ T cells from PBMCs. The receptors stem from a human donor with Susac syndrome. CDR3s include the opening cysteine and the closing phenylalanine or tryptophan. The order of the fields is clone size, J gene, V gene, D gene, CDR3 protein, CDR3 DNA. A D gene is named only where the DNA matches it firmly. Size is stated for part of the rows, as once, few or many counts, or as a class when the clone is expanded.

. | TRBJ2-2 | TRBV5-1 | TRBD1 | CASSLDVGGQGGLFF | TGCGCCAGCAGCTTGGACGTCGGGGGACAGGGCGGTCTGTTTTTT
. | TRBJ1-6 | TRBV25-1 | . | CASSDRHDSPLHF | TGTGCCAGCAGTGACAGGCATGATTCACCCCTCCACTTT
once | TRBJ1-2 | TRBV2 | . | CASSEVGYGYTF | TGTGCCAGCAGTGAGGTGGGGTATGGCTACACCTTC
. | TRBJ1-5 | TRBV7-8 | . | CASSLVAGPQPQHF | TGTGCCAGCAGCTTAGTGGCAGGGCCTCAGCCCCAGCATTTT
. | TRBJ1-1 | TRBV27 | TRBD1 | CASSRDRDTEAFF | TGTGCCAGCAGCCGGGACAGGGACACTGAAGCTTTCTTT
. | TRBJ1-6 | TRBV29-1 | . | CSVRGVTDNSPLHF | TGCAGCGTTCGGGGAGTAACGGATAATTCACCCCTCCACTTT
. | TRBJ2-3 | TRBV5-1 | . | CASRDQADTQYF | TGCGCCAGCAGGGATCAAGCGGATACGCAGTATTTT
. | TRBJ1-1 | TRBV20-1 | TRBD1 | CSARADRVLTEAFF | TGCAGTGCTAGAGCAGACAGGGTCCTCACTGAAGCTTTCTTT
. | TRBJ2-7 | TRBV12-3/TRBV12-4 | TRBD2 | CASRAGLLTYEQYF | TGTGCCAGCAGAGCGGGACTCCTCACCTACGAGCAGTACTTC
. | TRBJ1-1 | TRBV29-1 | . | CSVAVSTEAFF | TGCAGCGTTGCGGTAAGCACTGAAGCTTTCTTT
. | TRBJ1-5 | TRBV6-1 | . | CASSGSGGEPQHF | TGTGCCAGCAGTGGAAGTGGAGGCGAGCCCCAGCATTTT
. | TRBJ2-7 | TRBV18 | . | CASSPRQGYEQYF | TGTGCCAGCTCACCACGGCAGGGCTACGAGCAGTACTTC
. | TRBJ2-2 | TRBV12-5 | . | CASGWMTWELFF | TGTGCTAGTGGTTGGATGACCTGGGAGCTGTTTTTT
. | TRBJ2-7 | TRBV20-1 | . | CSANLLGGYEQYF | TGCAGTGCCAACCTACTGGGAGGCTACGAGCAGTACTTC
. | TRBJ2-3 | TRBV20-1 | . | CSAEGQGGENTQYF | TGCAGTGCGGAAGGACAGGGAGGGGAGAATACGCAGTATTTT
. | TRBJ2-1 | TRBV18 | TRBD2 | CASSKIGTNSYNEQFF | TGTGCCAGCTCGAAAATTGGGACTAACTCCTACAATGAGCAGTTCTTC
once | TRBJ2-1 | TRBV14 | TRBD2 | CASSRRLAGAYNEQFF | TGTGCCAGCAGCCGCAGACTAGCGGGGGCCTACAATGAGCAGTTCTTC
once | TRBJ2-5 | TRBV21-1 | . | CASEETQYF | TGTGCCAGCGAAGAGACCCAGTACTTC
. | TRBJ2-3 | TRBV29-1 | TRBD1 | CSVEDWKDRGGTDTQYF | TGCAGCGTTGAAGACTGGAAGGACAGGGGTGGCACAGATACGCAGTATTTT
. | TRBJ2-1 | TRBV18 | TRBD2 | CASSPGPSGGTSYNEQFF | TGTGCCAGCTCACCAGGTCCTAGCGGGGGGACCTCCTACAATGAGCAGTTCTTC
. | TRBJ1-2 | TRBV5-5 | . | CASSLAGQLYGYTF | TGTGCCAGCAGCTTGGCCGGCCAGTTGTATGGCTACACCTTC
. | TRBJ1-5 | TRBV19 | . | CASGDGGSNQPQHF | TGTGCCAGTGGCGACGGTGGGAGCAATCAGCCCCAGCATTTT
. | TRBJ2-7 | TRBV6-5 | TRBD2 | CASSPSRRGDEQYF | TGTGCCAGCAGCCCCTCCAGGCGGGGGGACGAGCAGTACTTC
. | TRBJ1-4 | TRBV7-6 | . | CASSLVENEKLFF | TGTGCCAGCAGCTTAGTAGAGAATGAAAAACTGTTTTTT
. | TRBJ1-2 | TRBV9 | TRBD1 | CASSPPSGTGVTTF | TGTGCCAGCAGCCCCCCCTCCGGGACAGGGGTAACAACCTTC
. | TRBJ1-1 | TRBV18 | . | CASSPRVERDTEAFF | TGTGCCAGCTCACCCCGGGTGGAGAGGGACACTGAAGCTTTCTTT
. | TRBJ2-7 | TRBV2 | . | CASGKGFSYEQYF | TGTGCCAGCGGCAAGGGGTTCTCCTACGAGCAGTACTTC
. | TRBJ1-5 | TRBV30 | TRBD1 | CAWNKGQGVPKHQPQHF | TGTGCCTGGAATAAGGGACAGGGAGTCCCTAAACATCAGCCCCAGCATTTT
. | TRBJ1-1 | TRBV20-1 | . | CSARDQDTGNTEAFF | TGCAGTGCTAGAGATCAGGATACAGGGAACACTGAAGCTTTCTTT
. | TRBJ1-4 | TRBV19 | . | CASRQTGKGNEKLFF | TGTGCCAGTAGGCAGACAGGCAAAGGAAATGAAAAACTGTTTTTT
. | TRBJ1-2 | TRBV12-5 | . | CASGLVHGYTF | TGTGCTAGTGGTTTGGTACATGGCTACACCTTC